This TCR beta chain was recovered during a study of cytomegalovirus exposure and HLA in healthy donors. Measured with immunoSEQ multiplex PCR; TCRdb has only the in-frame clones, and not every one. Among roughly 200,000 clones, 80% to 90% were seen once, and the ten largest hold around 1.2%. Study-level results: Cytomegalovirus association was listed for about 180 TCR beta chains. TCR sequences were mostly rare, though some public TCRs occurred in many donors. In vitro checks showed that a few CMV-associated chains really do target CMV antigens.

This clone was detected only once. No antigen is known for it. The sample carries other DNA sequences with the same CDR3. CDR1 is SEHNR and CDR2 is FQNEAQ in the germline V gene (reference sequence). The germline V and J ends were trimmed by 5 bases and 5 bases, with 6 bases remaining between them. The CDR3 is made up of 11 amino acids. The sample consisted of PBMCs. This chain links TRBV7-9 with TRBJ2-5, with D unresolved. This clonotype was obtained from a young woman in good health and CMV-seronegative. In DNA form, the CDR3 reads TGTGCCAGCAGCCCACGGGAGACCCAGTACTTC. This sequence encodes CASSPRETQYF. Drawing the rest from reference TRBV7-9 and TRBJ2-5, the complete variable domain is DTGVSQNPRHKITKRGQNVTFRCDPISEHNRLYWYRQTLGQGPEFLTYFQNEAQLEKSRLLSDRFSAERPKGSFSTLEIQRTEQGDSAMYLCASSPRETQYFGPGTRLLVL.